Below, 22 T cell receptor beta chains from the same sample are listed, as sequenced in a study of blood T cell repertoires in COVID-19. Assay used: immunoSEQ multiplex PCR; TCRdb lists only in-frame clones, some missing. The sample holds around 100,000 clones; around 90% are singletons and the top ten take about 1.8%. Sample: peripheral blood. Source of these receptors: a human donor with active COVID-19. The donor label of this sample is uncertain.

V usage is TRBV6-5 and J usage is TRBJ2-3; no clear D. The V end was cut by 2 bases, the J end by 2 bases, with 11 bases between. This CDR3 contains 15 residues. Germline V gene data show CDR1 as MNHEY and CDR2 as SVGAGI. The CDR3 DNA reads TGTGCCAGCAGTTACCGTAACAGTTACACAGATACGCAGTATTTT. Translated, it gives CASSYRNSYTDTQYF.

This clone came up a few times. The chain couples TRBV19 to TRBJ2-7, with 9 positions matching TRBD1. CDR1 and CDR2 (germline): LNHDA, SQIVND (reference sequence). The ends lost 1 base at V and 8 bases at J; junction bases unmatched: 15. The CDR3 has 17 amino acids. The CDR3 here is CASSIGGFGTGGVKQYF. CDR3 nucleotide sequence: TGTGCCAGTAGTATAGGTGGGTTCGGTACAGGGGGCGTCAAGCAGTACTTC.

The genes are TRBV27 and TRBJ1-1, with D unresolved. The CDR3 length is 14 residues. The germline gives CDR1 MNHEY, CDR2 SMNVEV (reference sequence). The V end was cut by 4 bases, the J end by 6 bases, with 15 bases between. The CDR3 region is CASSSQRPGAEAFF. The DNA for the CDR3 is TGTGCCAGCAGTTCACAGCGACCCGGGGCTGAAGCTTTCTTT.

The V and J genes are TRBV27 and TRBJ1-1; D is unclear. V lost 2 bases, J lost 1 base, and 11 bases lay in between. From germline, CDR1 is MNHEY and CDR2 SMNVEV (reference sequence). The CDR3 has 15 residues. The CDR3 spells CASSLRFRENTEAFF. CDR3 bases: TGTGCCAGCAGTTTAAGGTTCCGGGAGAACACTGAAGCTTTCTTT.

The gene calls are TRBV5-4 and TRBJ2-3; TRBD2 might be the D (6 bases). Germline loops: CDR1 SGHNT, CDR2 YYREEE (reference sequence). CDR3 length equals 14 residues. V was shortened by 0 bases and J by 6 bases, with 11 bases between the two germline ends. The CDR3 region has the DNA TGTGCCAGCAGCTTGGAACTAGCTGCGGATACGCAGTATTTT. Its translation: CASSLELAADTQYF.

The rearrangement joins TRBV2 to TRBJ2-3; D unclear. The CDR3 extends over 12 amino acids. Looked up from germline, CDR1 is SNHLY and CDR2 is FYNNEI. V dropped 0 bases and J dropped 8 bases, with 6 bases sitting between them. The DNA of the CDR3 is TGTGCCAGCAGTGAAGCATCAGGTACGCAGTATTTT. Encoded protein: CASSEASGTQYF.

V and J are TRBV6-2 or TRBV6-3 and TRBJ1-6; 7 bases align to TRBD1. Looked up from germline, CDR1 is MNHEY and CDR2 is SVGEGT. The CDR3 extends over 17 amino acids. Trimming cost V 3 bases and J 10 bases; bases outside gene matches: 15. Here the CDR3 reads CASSYHIRQGGWSPLHF. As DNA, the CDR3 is TGTGCCAGCAGTTATCATATCCGACAGGGTGGTTGGTCACCCCTCCACTTT.

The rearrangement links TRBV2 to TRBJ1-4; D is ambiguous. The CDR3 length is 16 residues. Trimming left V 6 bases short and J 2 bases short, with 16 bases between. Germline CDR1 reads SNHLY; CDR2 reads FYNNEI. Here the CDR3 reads CASRPTSGVTNEKLFF. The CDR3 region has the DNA TGTGCCAGCAGACCAACCTCCGGGGTTACTAATGAAAAACTGTTTTTT.

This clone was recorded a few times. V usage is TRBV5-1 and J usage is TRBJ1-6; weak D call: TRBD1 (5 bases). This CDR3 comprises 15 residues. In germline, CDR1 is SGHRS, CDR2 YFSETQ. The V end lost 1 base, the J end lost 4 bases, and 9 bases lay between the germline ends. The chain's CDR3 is CASSLQGSYNSPLHF. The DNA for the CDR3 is TGCGCCAGCAGCTTGCAGGGTAGTTATAATTCACCCCTCCACTTT.

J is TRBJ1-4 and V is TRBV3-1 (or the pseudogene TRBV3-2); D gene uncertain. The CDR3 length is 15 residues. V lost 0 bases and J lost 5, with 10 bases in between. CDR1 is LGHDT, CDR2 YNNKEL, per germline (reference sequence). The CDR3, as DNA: TGTGCCAGCAGCCAAGATGCCGGGGTGAATGAAAAACTGTTTTTT. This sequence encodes CASSQDAGVNEKLFF.

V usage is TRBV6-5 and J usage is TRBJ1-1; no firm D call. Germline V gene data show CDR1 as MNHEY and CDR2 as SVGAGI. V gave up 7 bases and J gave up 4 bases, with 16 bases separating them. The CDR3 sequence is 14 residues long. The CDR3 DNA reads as TGTGCCAGCATTATTGACAAGGTGGGCACTGAAGCTTTCTTT. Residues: CASIIDKVGTEAFF.

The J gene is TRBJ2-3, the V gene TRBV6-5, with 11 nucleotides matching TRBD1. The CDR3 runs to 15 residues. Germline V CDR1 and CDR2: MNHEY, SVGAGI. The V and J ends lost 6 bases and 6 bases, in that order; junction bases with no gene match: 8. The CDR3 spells CASSPGQGGWDTQYF. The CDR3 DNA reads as TGTGCCAGCAGCCCGGGACAGGGGGGCTGGGATACGCAGTATTTT.

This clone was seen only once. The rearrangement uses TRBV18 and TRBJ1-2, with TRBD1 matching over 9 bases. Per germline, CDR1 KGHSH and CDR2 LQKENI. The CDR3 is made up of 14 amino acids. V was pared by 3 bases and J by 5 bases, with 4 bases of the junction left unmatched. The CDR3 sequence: CASSPSGTGYGYTF. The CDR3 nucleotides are TGTGCCAGCTCACCTTCCGGGACAGGGTATGGCTACACCTTC.

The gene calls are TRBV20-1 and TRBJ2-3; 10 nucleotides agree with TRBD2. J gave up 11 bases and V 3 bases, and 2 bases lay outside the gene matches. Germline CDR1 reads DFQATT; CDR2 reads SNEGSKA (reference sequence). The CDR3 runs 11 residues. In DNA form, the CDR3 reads TGCAGTGCTAGGACTAGCGGGCGGCAGTATTTT. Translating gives CSARTSGRQYF.

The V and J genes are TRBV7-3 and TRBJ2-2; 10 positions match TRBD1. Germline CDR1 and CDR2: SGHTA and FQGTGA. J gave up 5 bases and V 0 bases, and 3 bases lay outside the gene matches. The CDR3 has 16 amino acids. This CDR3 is CASSLTLGQGTGELFF. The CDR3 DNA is TGTGCCAGCAGCTTAACCTTGGGACAGGGGACCGGGGAGCTGTTTTTT.

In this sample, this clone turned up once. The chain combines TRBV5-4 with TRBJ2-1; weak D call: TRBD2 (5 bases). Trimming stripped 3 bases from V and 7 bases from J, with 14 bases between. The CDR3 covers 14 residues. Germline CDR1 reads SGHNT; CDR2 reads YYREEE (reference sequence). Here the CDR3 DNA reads TGTGCCAGCAGCTCTAAGCGGAACTCAAATGAGCAGTTCTTC. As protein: CASSSKRNSNEQFF.

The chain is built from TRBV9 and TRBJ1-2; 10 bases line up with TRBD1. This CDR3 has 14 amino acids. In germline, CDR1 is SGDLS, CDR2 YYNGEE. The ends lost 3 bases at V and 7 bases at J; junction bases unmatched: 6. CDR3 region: CASSDGTGAAGYTF. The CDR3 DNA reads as TGTGCCAGCAGCGACGGGACAGGGGCGGCTGGCTACACCTTC.

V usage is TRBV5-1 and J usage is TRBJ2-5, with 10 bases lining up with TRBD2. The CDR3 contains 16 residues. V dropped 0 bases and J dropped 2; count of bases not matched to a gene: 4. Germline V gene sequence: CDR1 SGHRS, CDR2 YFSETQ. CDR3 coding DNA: TGCGCCAGCAGCTTGGGAGTAGCGGGGGGACAAGAGACCCAGTACTTC. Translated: CASSLGVAGGQETQYF.

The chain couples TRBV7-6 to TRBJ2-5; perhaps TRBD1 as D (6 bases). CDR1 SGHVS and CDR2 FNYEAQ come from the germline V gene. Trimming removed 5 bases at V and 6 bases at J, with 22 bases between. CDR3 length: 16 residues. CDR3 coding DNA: TGTGCCAGCAGCCCGATCTTACGGGACATCGGAAAGACCCAGTACTTC. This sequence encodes CASSPILRDIGKTQYF.

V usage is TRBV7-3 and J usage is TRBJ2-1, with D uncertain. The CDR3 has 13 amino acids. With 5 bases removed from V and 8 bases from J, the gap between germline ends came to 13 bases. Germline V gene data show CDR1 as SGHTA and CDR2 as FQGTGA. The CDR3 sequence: CASSTRWRDEQFF. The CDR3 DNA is TGTGCCAGCAGCACCCGATGGAGAGATGAGCAGTTCTTC.

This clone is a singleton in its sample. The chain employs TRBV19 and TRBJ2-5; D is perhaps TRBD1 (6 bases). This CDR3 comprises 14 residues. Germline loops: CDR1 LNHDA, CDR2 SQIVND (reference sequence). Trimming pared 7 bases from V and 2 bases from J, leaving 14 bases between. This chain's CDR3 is CASTRVGGQETQYF. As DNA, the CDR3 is TGTGCCAGTACCAGGGTAGGGGGTCAAGAGACCCAGTACTTC.

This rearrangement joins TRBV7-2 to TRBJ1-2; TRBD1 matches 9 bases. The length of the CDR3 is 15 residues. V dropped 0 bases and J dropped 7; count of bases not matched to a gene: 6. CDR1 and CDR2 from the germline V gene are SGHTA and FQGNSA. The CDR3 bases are TGTGCCAGCAGCTTAGCGGGACAGGGTTCGAGTGGCTACACCTTC. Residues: CASSLAGQGSSGYTF.